This T cell receptor (beta chain) was observed in a study of preoperative IRX-2 immunotherapy in early breast cancer. There are 16 residues in the CDR3. The germline gives CDR1 LNHDA, CDR2 SQIVND (reference sequence). The trim removed 5 bases at V and 2 bases at J, leaving 8 bases unmatched. The sample's treatment: preoperative locoregional IRX-2 cytokine immunotherapy. Samples came from a phase Ib trial of preoperative locoregional IRX-2 cytokine immunotherapy. Here immunoSEQ multiplex PCR was the method, and the copy in TCRdb shows in-frame clones only, minus some. The sample consists of 75,000 to 100,000 clones, 75% to 90% of them appearing once.

The chain employs TRBV19 and TRBJ2-1, with 8 bases that match TRBD1. The source was tumor tissue, collected after IRX-2 immunotherapy. This TCR derives from a human donor with breast cancer. The CDR3 bases are TGTGCCAGTAGTCCCTCAGGGGGCGCCGCCTACAATGAGCAGTTCTTC. Protein sequence: CASSPSGGAAYNEQFF. Based on the CDR3 plus reference TRBV19 and TRBJ2-1, the full variable domain is DGGITQSPKYLFRKEGQNVTLSCEQNLNHDAMYWYRQDPGQGLRLIYYSQIVNDFQKGDIAEGYSVSREKKESFPLTVTSAQKNPTAFYLCASSPSGGAAYNEQFFGPGTRLTVL.